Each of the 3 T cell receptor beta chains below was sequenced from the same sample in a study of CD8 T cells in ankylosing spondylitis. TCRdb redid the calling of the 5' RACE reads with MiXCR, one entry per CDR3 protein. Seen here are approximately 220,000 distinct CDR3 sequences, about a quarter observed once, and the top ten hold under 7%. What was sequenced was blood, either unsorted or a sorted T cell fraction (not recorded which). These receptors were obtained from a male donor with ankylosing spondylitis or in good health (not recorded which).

CDR3 nucleotide sequence: TGTGCCAGCAGCCCACGGTCAGACCGGGGGCGGTGGACTGAAGCTTTCTTT. Its protein is CASSPRSDRGRWTEAFF. This sequence joins TRBV11-3 and TRBJ1-1, with D perhaps matching TRBD1 (6 bases). V was shortened by 5 bases and J by 5 bases, with 24 bases between the two germline ends. The CDR3 spans 17 residues. Germline V lookup: CDR1 SGHNT, CDR2 YENEEA.

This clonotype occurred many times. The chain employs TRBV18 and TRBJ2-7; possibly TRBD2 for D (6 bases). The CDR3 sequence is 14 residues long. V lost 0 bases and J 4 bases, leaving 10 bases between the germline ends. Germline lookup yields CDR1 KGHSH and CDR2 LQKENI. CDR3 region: CASSPPGRPYEQYF. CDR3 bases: TGTGCCAGCTCACCACCGGGGAGGCCTTACGAGCAGTACTTC.

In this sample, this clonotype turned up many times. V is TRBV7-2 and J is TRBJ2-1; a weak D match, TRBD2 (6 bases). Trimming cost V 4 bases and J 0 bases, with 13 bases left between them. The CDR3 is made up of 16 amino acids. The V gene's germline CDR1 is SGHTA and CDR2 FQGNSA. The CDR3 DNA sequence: TGTGCCAGCAGCTACATTGCGGGGCCCTCCTACAATGAGCAGTTCTTC. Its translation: CASSYIAGPSYNEQFF.